The T cell receptor (beta chain) under discussion was sequenced for a study of OX40 agonist ivuxolimab in advanced cancers. Study at large: The treatment was a fully human IgG2 OX40 agonist, ivuxolimab. Study findings and constraints: The study found among the lowest clonal expansion in partial responders at 0.1-3.0 mg/kg.

About this clone itself: Its antigen is unidentified.

The protocol was immunoSEQ multiplex PCR, while the TCRdb copy is restricted to in-frame clones and leaves out a portion. The profile shows under 70,000 clones, more than 80% of them singletons. The TCR originated in an adult with an advanced solid tumor such as melanoma, head and neck, liver or kidney cancer. The specimen comprised CD4+ or CD8+ T cells sorted from blood, sampled in a trial of the OX40 agonist ivuxolimab.

The CDR3 bases are TGTGCCAGCAGCTTGGTTGGCGGAGCCACGAACACTGAAGCTTTCTTT. This sequence encodes CASSLVGGATNTEAFF. This chain uses TRBV5-6 with TRBJ1-1, with D hard to call. The CDR3 totals 16 residues. Per the germline V gene, CDR1 is SGHDT and CDR2 is YYEEEE. Trimming removed 0 bases at V and 1 base at J, with 13 bases between.